This entry lists 25 T cell receptor beta chains sequenced from one sample in a study of graft-versus-host responses after intestinal transplantation. The table came from immunoSEQ multiplex PCR; TCRdb's copy has only in-frame clones and leaves some out. The sample records about 88,000 clones, more than 85% being singletons. No antigen has been assigned to these receptors. The sample was unstimulated CD4+ T cells sorted from spleen or lymph node cells, taken before transplant. Every receptor here comes from a human donor who was the organ donor for an intestinal transplant.

This chain uses TRBV5-1 with TRBJ1-3, with no clear D. The CDR3 runs 14 residues. Deletions cut 1 base from V and 1 base from J, with 6 bases between. Germline CDR1 reads SGHRS; CDR2 reads YFSETQ. In DNA, the CDR3 is TGCGCCAGCAGCTTGACTCTATCTGGAAACACCATATATTTT. Amino acids: CASSLTLSGNTIYF.

The chain uses TRBV4-1 and TRBJ2-5; weak D call: TRBD1 (6 bases). V was cut by 2 bases and J by 2 bases, with 18 bases left in between. The CDR3 length is 17 residues. Germline CDR1 MGHRA, CDR2 YSYEKL. The CDR3 nucleotides are TGCGCCAGCAGCCAAAGTTTTCGAGCGACAGGTCAAGAGACCCAGTACTTC. Protein product: CASSQSFRATGQETQYF.

This clone was recorded once. The J gene is TRBJ2-3, the V gene TRBV9; D may be TRBD2 (7 bases). This CDR3 has 16 residues. Trimming took off 0 bases at V and 3 bases at J, with 14 bases between the two ends. CDR1 SGDLS and CDR2 YYNGEE come from the germline V gene. In nucleotides, the CDR3 is TGTGCCAGCAGCGTAGGAGGGGGGGCGAAAACAGATACGCAGTATTTT. Translated: CASSVGGGAKTDTQYF.

The V call is TRBV30, the J call TRBJ2-5; no reliable D call. V lost 4 bases and J 5 bases, leaving 23 bases between the germline ends. Germline CDR1 GTSNPN, CDR2 SVGIG (reference sequence). CDR3 length: 16 amino acids. CDR3 bases: TGTGCCTGGATCGGTTGGGCTATCAAAGAAGGTGAGACCCAGTACTTC. This sequence encodes CAWIGWAIKEGETQYF.

This chain uses TRBV5-1 with TRBJ2-5, with 11 nucleotides matching TRBD2. Trimming took 4 bases from V and 4 from J; bases not matched to a gene: 12. This CDR3 is 17 amino acids long. Germline lookup yields CDR1 SGHRS and CDR2 YFSETQ. CDR3 nucleotide sequence: TGCGCCAGCAGCGGAAATAGCGGGAGGGCTGTGGGAGAGACCCAGTACTTC. Amino acids: CASSGNSGRAVGETQYF. The full variable domain, with the rest looked up from reference TRBV5-1 and TRBJ2-5, is KAGVTQTPRYLIKTRGQQVTLSCSPISGHRSVSWYQQTPGQGLQFLFEYFSETQRNKGNFPGRFSGRQFSNSRSEMNVSTLELGDSALYLCASSGNSGRAVGETQYFGPGTRLLVL.

The chain links TRBV28 to TRBJ2-7, with TRBD1 matching over 11 bases. This CDR3 has 16 residues. V lost 6 bases, J lost 4 bases, and 11 bases stayed unmatched. The germline V gene has CDR1 MDHEN and CDR2 SYDVKM. CDR3: CASRDFRTGGKYEQYF. As DNA, the CDR3 is TGTGCCAGCAGGGACTTCCGGACAGGGGGCAAGTACGAGCAGTACTTC. Combining the CDR3 with reference TRBV28 and TRBJ2-7 gives the whole variable domain DVKVTQSSRYLVKRTGEKVFLECVQDMDHENMFWYRQDPGLGLRLIYFSYDVKMKEKGDIPEGYSVSREKKERFSLILESASTNQTSMYLCASRDFRTGGKYEQYFGPGTRLTVT.

This clone was seen a single time. The V call is TRBV30, the J call TRBJ1-5; 11 nucleotides line up with TRBD1. The junction had 7 bases not matched to a gene; V was cut back by 0 bases and J by 6 bases. This CDR3 is built from 16 residues. Germline V gene lookup returns CDR1 GTSNPN and CDR2 SVGIG (reference sequence). This CDR3 is CAWSVGDRGERQPQHF. The CDR3 DNA sequence: TGTGCCTGGAGTGTAGGGGACAGGGGGGAACGTCAGCCCCAGCATTTT.

V gene TRBV7-2 combines with J gene TRBJ2-7; D remains unclear. CDR1 and CDR2 (germline): SGHTA, FQGNSA. V was cut by 7 bases and J by 0 bases, with 19 bases left in between. This CDR3 is 16 amino acids long. For the CDR3, the DNA is TGTGCCAGCACCCACCGGCCCATGACTTTCTCCTACGAGCAGTACTTC. It translates to CASTHRPMTFSYEQYF.

V usage is TRBV2 and J usage is TRBJ2-3; 9 bases are shared with TRBD1. The germline gives CDR1 SNHLY, CDR2 FYNNEI. CDR3 size: 14 residues. The junction had 4 bases not matched to a gene; V was cut back by 7 bases and J by 2 bases. The CDR3 reads CASKRTGDTDTQYF. CDR3 sequence (DNA): TGTGCCAGCAAAAGGACAGGGGACACAGATACGCAGTATTTT.

This chain connects TRBV6-6 to TRBJ1-2; D is perhaps TRBD1 (6 bases). Germline V gene sequence: CDR1 MNHNY, CDR2 SVGAGI (reference sequence). This CDR3 spans 15 amino acids. V was cut by 6 bases and J by 5 bases, with 19 bases left in between. The DNA of the CDR3 is TGTGCCAGCAGGGACACAATACAGGGCGGATATGGCTACACCTTC. Translated: CASRDTIQGGYGYTF.

CDR3 DNA sequence: TGCGCCAGCAGCTTTTCAGGGTTCGACACCATATATTTT. Translating gives CASSFSGFDTIYF. The chain links TRBV5-1 to TRBJ1-3; D perhaps matches TRBD1 (5 bases). Germline V gene data show CDR1 as SGHRS and CDR2 as YFSETQ. Trimming removed 2 bases from V and 8 bases from J, with 11 bases in between. CDR3 size: 13 residues.

Regarding this clone: The sample carries other DNA sequences with the same CDR3. J is TRBJ1-2 and V is TRBV18; 7 nucleotides align to TRBD1. The germline CDR1 and CDR2 sequences are KGHSH and LQKENI. V trimming: 3 bases; J trimming: 3 bases; junction bases outside the gene matches: 1. The CDR3 contains 13 residues. CDR3 amino acids: CASSPDRDYGYTF. In DNA, the CDR3 is TGTGCCAGCTCACCCGACAGGGACTATGGCTACACCTTC.

This chain connects TRBV2 to TRBJ2-5, with D perhaps matching TRBD1 (6 bases). CDR3 length: 15 amino acids. V gave up 7 bases and J gave up 4 bases, with 19 bases separating them. Germline CDR1 SNHLY, CDR2 FYNNEI. CDR3 in DNA: TGTGCCAGCAAGGCAGGGGACCCGGAAATAGAGACCCAGTACTTC. Protein: CASKAGDPEIETQYF. Based on the CDR3 plus reference TRBV2 and TRBJ2-5, the full variable domain is EPEVTQTPSHQVTQMGQEVILRCVPISNHLYFYWYRQILGQKVEFLVSFYNNEISEKSEIFDDQFSVERPDGSNFTLKIRSTKLEDSAMYFCASKAGDPEIETQYFGPGTRLLVL.

The rearrangement uses TRBV5-1 and TRBJ2-7; 16 nucleotides line up with TRBD2. CDR3 size: 14 residues. J gave up 4 bases and V 5 bases, and 0 bases lay outside the gene matches. The germline V gene has CDR1 SGHRS and CDR2 YFSETQ. Here the CDR3 reads CASRGLAGGYEQYF. In DNA form, the CDR3 reads TGCGCCAGCAGGGGACTAGCGGGGGGGTACGAGCAGTACTTC.

The chain is built from TRBV11-2 and TRBJ2-3; TRBD2 matches 11 bases. Trimming removed 4 bases from V and 3 bases from J; junction bases left unmatched: 9. This CDR3 has 17 residues. The germline V gene encodes CDR1 SGHAT and CDR2 FQNNGV. CDR3 sequence (DNA): TGTGCCAGCAGCTCACTAGCGGGGGTATTTCGGACAGATACGCAGTATTTT. It codes for CASSSLAGVFRTDTQYF.

The chain combines TRBV10-2 with TRBJ2-2; 8 bases map to TRBD2. CDR3 length: 14 residues. The germline V gene has CDR1 WSHSY and CDR2 SAAADI. V gave up 6 bases and J gave up 4 bases; unmatched junction bases: 4. Here the CDR3 DNA reads TGCGCCAGCAGCCCAGGACTAGCCACCGGGGAGCTGTTTTTT. Translated, it gives CASSPGLATGELFF.

This chain's CDR3 is CASSFPVGEAFF. DNA for the CDR3: TGTGCCAGCAGTTTCCCAGTCGGGGAAGCTTTCTTT. The chain carries TRBV6-5 and TRBJ1-1; D unclear. Germline assignment: CDR1 MNHEY and CDR2 SVGAGI. The CDR3 consists of 12 residues. V gave up 4 bases and J gave up 8 bases, with 11 bases separating them.

The rearrangement links TRBV6-6 to TRBJ1-1; D not resolved. CDR1 and CDR2 (germline): MNHNY, SVGAGI (reference sequence). Trimming took 6 bases from V and 1 from J, leaving 9 bases between them. The CDR3 runs to 13 residues. CDR3 DNA sequence: TGTGCCAGCAGCTTGGACTGGAACACTGAAGCTTTCTTT. Its translation: CASSLDWNTEAFF.

This clone was detected once. This chain links TRBV7-9 with TRBJ1-3; D possibly corresponds to TRBD1 (5 bases). The CDR3 totals 15 residues. Trimming pared 6 bases from V and 0 bases from J, leaving 12 bases between. Germline loops: CDR1 SEHNR, CDR2 FQNEAQ (reference sequence). In DNA form, the CDR3 reads TGTGCCAGCAGGCCGACAGCTAGCTCTGGAAACACCATATATTTT. Protein: CASRPTASSGNTIYF.

This chain joins TRBV6-1 and TRBJ2-7; 9 nucleotides align to TRBD1. CDR3 length equals 17 residues. Germline V gives CDR1 MNHNS, CDR2 SASEGT. J was trimmed by 2 bases and V by 0 bases; bases with no gene match: 8. CDR3 sequence (DNA): TGTGCCAGCAGTGAAGCGAAAAGGGACAGGGAAGCCTACGAGCAGTACTTC. This translates into CASSEAKRDREAYEQYF.

This rearrangement joins TRBV2 to TRBJ2-4; maybe TRBD1 (6 bases). Per the germline V gene, CDR1 is SNHLY and CDR2 is FYNNEI. This CDR3 region has 14 residues. Trimming took 11 bases from V and 1 from J, leaving 15 bases between them. CDR3 sequence reads: CAGSIDRAKNIQYF. In nucleotides, the CDR3 is TGTGCCGGATCAATCGACAGGGCCAAAAACATTCAGTACTTC. The variable domain in full, completed from reference TRBV2 and TRBJ2-4, reads EPEVTQTPSHQVTQMGQEVILRCVPISNHLYFYWYRQILGQKVEFLVSFYNNEISEKSEIFDDQFSVERPDGSNFTLKIRSTKLEDSAMYFCAGSIDRAKNIQYFGAGTRLSVL.

This chain joins TRBV11-3 and TRBJ2-1, with 10 bases identical to TRBD2. CDR3 size: 16 residues. The V and J ends lost 5 bases and 8 bases, in that order; junction bases with no gene match: 12. CDR1 is SGHNT, CDR2 YENEEA, per germline. CDR3 in DNA: TGTGCCAGCAGCCCGAGGTCAGCGGGAGGGCACGATGAGCAGTTCTTC. Translating gives CASSPRSAGGHDEQFF.

The genes are TRBV5-4 and TRBJ1-6; 9 positions agree with TRBD1. The J segment lost 1 base and the V segment lost 5 bases, leaving 16 bases of the junction unmatched. CDR1 is SGHNT, CDR2 YYREEE, per germline (reference sequence). CDR3 size: 20 residues. The CDR3 loop is CASSNGQGPKPTSYNSPLHF. The CDR3 nucleotides are TGTGCCAGCAGTAACGGACAGGGGCCGAAGCCGACATCCTATAATTCACCCCTCCACTTT. Full variable domain (outside the CDR3, taken from reference TRBV5-4 and TRBJ1-6): ETGVTQSPTHLIKTRGQQVTLRCSSQSGHNTVSWYQQALGQGPQFIFQYYREEENGRGNFPPRFSGLQFPNYSSELNVNALELDDSALYLCASSNGQGPKPTSYNSPLHFGNGTRLTVT.

V is TRBV6-6 and J is TRBJ2-1; 8 nucleotides agree with TRBD2. This CDR3 contains 16 residues. The junction had 9 bases not matched to a gene; V was cut back by 8 bases and J by 0 bases. Germline-derived CDR1 and CDR2 are MNHNY and SVGAGI (reference sequence). CDR3 loop: CASLPGGRGSYNEQFF. The CDR3 nucleotides are TGTGCCAGCCTTCCGGGAGGGCGGGGCTCCTACAATGAGCAGTTCTTC.

This chain's CDR3 is CASGLAGRTDTQYF. The DNA of the CDR3 is TGTGCCAGCGGCTTAGCGGGCCGCACAGATACGCAGTATTTT. The V and J genes are TRBV2 and TRBJ2-3; 7 bases map to TRBD2. The germline CDR1 and CDR2 sequences are SNHLY and FYNNEI. The CDR3 loop spans 14 amino acids. Unmatched junction bases numbered 6, after V lost 8 bases and J lost 1 base.